This TCR beta chain was sequenced in a study of T cell responses to AZD1222 COVID-19 vaccine. Findings and caveats of the study: White British people made up most donors, females outnumbered males, and clonal diversity was possibly underestimated. Reportedly, close to half of spike-specific TCRs are directed against unmutated variant regions.

Germline loops: CDR1 SGHRS, CDR2 YFSETQ. The CDR3 contains 15 residues. V gave up 1 base and J gave up 0 bases, with 8 bases separating them. Using immunoSEQ multiplex PCR, the repertoire was profiled, and TCRdb retains in-frame clones only, with some absent. The table shows approximately 170,000 clones, with 85% to 90% occurring only once. Note on this clone: Its specificity is unknown.

The starting material was peripheral blood, obtained 28 days after the second AZD1222 dose. This receptor was identified in an adult who received the AZD1222 COVID-19 vaccine. This chain uses TRBV5-1 with TRBJ1-3; D is ambiguous. CDR3 residues: CASSLRSSSGNTIYF. CDR3 nucleotide sequence: TGCGCCAGCAGCTTGAGATCCAGCTCTGGAAACACCATATATTTT.